This TCR beta chain is drawn from a study of cytomegalovirus exposure and HLA in healthy donors. Germline V gene sequence: CDR1 MNHEY, CDR2 SMNVEV (reference sequence). CDR3 length: 15 amino acids. With 5 bases removed from V and 2 bases from J, the gap between germline ends came to 15 bases. Study-level findings and limits: Cytomegalovirus association was listed for 150 to 200 TCR beta chains. Subsequent analysis showed first-cohort TCR clusters tending to co-occur in approximately 120 validation repertoires. Rare TCR sequences predominated, though certain public TCRs were found in many donors.

Points on this clone: The target antigen is unknown.

The study drew the donors from its approximately 130-subject validation cohort, separate from the roughly 670-subject first cohort. Using immunoSEQ multiplex PCR, the repertoire was profiled, and TCRdb retains in-frame clones only, with some absent. The sample lists about 260,000 clones, about 90% occurring once. The sequenced material came from PBMCs. The receptor was isolated from a young woman in good health and CMV-seronegative. The rearrangement links TRBV27 to TRBJ1-1; D not resolved. In DNA, the CDR3 is TGTGCCAGCAGTCCTAGTGGGGTTCCAAACACTGAAGCTTTCTTT. Protein: CASSPSGVPNTEAFF.